This T cell receptor (beta chain) was observed in a study of blood T cell repertoires in COVID-19. Study-wide context: T cells, B-cell-depleted T cells, or PBMCs supplied cDNA or gDNA.

The CDR3 has 16 residues. V was clipped by 3 bases and J by 5 bases; unmatched bases: 8. Looked up from germline, CDR1 is LNHNV and CDR2 is YYDKDF (reference sequence). The protocol was immunoSEQ multiplex PCR, while the TCRdb copy is restricted to in-frame clones and leaves out a portion. The table includes approximately 160,000 clones, more than 75% detected once. The clonotype comes from a woman in her sixties or seventies with COVID-19, enrolled during active disease. The specimen sequenced was peripheral blood. The J gene is TRBJ1-5, the V gene TRBV15, with 9 bases matching TRBD1. The CDR3 here is CATSSDPGQGYQPQHF. As DNA, the CDR3 is TGTGCCACCAGCAGCGACCCGGGACAGGGATATCAGCCCCAGCATTTT.